Below, 11 T cell receptor beta chains from the same sample are listed, as sequenced in a study of control samples from healthy donors and cancer patients. The protocol was immunoSEQ multiplex PCR, while the TCRdb copy is restricted to in-frame clones and leaves out a portion. The sample lists more than 85,000 clones; about 81% were seen once. Sequencing input: PBMCs. Receptor source: a man between 65 and 85 years old with lung cancer.

V usage is TRBV12-3 or TRBV12-4 and J usage is TRBJ1-5, with 7 nucleotides matching TRBD1. The length of the CDR3 is 13 residues. The ends lost 5 bases at V and 3 bases at J; junction bases unmatched: 1. The CDR3 here is CASSGQVNQPQHF. For the CDR3, the DNA is TGTGCCAGCAGTGGACAGGTCAATCAGCCCCAGCATTTT.

The chain combines TRBV30 with TRBJ2-3; 7 bases are a match to TRBD1. V was pared by 2 bases and J by 8 bases, with 16 bases of the junction left unmatched. Looked up from germline, CDR1 is GTSNPN and CDR2 is SVGIG (reference sequence). The CDR3 contains 16 residues. The CDR3 region is CAWSPLDRAGRGTQYF. CDR3 in DNA: TGTGCCTGGAGTCCCCTAGACAGGGCGGGTAGGGGTACGCAGTATTTT.

This clone came up a few times. The chain joins TRBV7-6 to TRBJ1-5, with 9 bases identical to TRBD1. The V gene end was trimmed by 5 bases and the J gene end by 2 bases; junction bases not matched to a gene: 4. The CDR3 is 15 residues long. Germline values: CDR1 SGHVS, CDR2 FNYEAQ. Here the CDR3 DNA reads TGTGCCAGCAGCGTGGACAGGGGCGGCAATCAGCCCCAGCATTTT. Its protein product is CASSVDRGGNQPQHF. Full variable domain (outside the CDR3, taken from reference TRBV7-6 and TRBJ1-5): GAGVSQSPRYKVTKRGQDVALRCDPISGHVSLYWYRQALGQGPEFLTYFNYEAQQDKSGLPNDRFSAERPEGSISTLTIQRTEQRDSAMYRCASSVDRGGNQPQHFGDGTRLSIL.

This clone was recorded once. This rearrangement joins TRBV7-9 to TRBJ2-3; D ambiguous. CDR1 and CDR2 (germline): SEHNR, FQNEAQ (reference sequence). Trimming left V 5 bases short and J 1 base short, with 16 bases between. The CDR3 spans 16 residues. Written as DNA, the CDR3 is TGTGCCAGCAGCCAGGTTGGCCCCGAAGGCACAGATACGCAGTATTTT. Protein: CASSQVGPEGTDTQYF.

The chain links TRBV28 to TRBJ2-7; a weak D match, TRBD2 (7 bases). The V end was cut by 3 bases, the J end by 1 base, with 10 bases between. CDR1 is MDHEN, CDR2 SYDVKM, per germline. This CDR3 spans 14 amino acids. In DNA form, the CDR3 reads TGTGCCAGCAGTTTTGGGGGGGCGTCCTACGAGCAGTACTTC. This encodes CASSFGGASYEQYF.

The chain carries TRBV5-1 and TRBJ2-1, with 12 bases aligning to TRBD2. The CDR3 length is 17 residues. Per germline, CDR1 SGHRS and CDR2 YFSETQ. V was clipped by 0 bases and J by 4 bases; unmatched bases: 5. The DNA for the CDR3 is TGCGCCAGCAGCTTGGCGAAGACTAGCGGGGGTTACAATGAGCAGTTCTTC. Its translation: CASSLAKTSGGYNEQFF.

V and J are TRBV29-1 and TRBJ1-1, with 7 nucleotides matching TRBD1. Trimming at V came to 6 bases and at J to 4 bases, leaving 11 bases not matched to a gene. The germline gives CDR1 SQVTM, CDR2 ANQGSEA. This CDR3 is built from 14 residues. The CDR3 loop is CSVTPGGRGTEAFF. DNA for the CDR3: TGCAGCGTCACCCCAGGGGGACGCGGCACTGAAGCTTTCTTT.

J is TRBJ1-2 and V is TRBV5-4; D possibly corresponds to TRBD1 (5 bases). CDR3 size: 15 residues. Germline values: CDR1 SGHNT, CDR2 YYREEE (reference sequence). Trimming shortened V by 1 base and J by 4 bases, and 14 bases separated the two germline ends. CDR3 residues: CASSLFQGQSYGYTF. Here the CDR3 DNA reads TGTGCCAGCAGCTTGTTCCAGGGCCAGAGCTATGGCTACACCTTC.

This sequence joins TRBV11-2 and TRBJ1-1; possible D gene TRBD1, 5 bases. The CDR3 contains 13 residues. Germline loops: CDR1 SGHAT, CDR2 FQNNGV. V was clipped by 2 bases and J by 3 bases, with 7 bases between them. CDR3 coding DNA: TGTGCCAGCAGCTTAAGGGGTGACACTGAAGCTTTCTTT. Its translation is CASSLRGDTEAFF.

The chain uses TRBV3-1 (or the pseudogene TRBV3-2) and TRBJ1-1; D unclear. The V gene lost 3 bases and the J gene lost 0 bases, with 8 bases spanning the gap. This CDR3 has 14 residues. Germline V gene data show CDR1 as LGHDT and CDR2 as YNNKEL (reference sequence). The CDR3 DNA is TGTGCCAGCAGCCAGGCAAGAATGAACACTGAAGCTTTCTTT. This gives the protein CASSQARMNTEAFF.

The genes are TRBV18 and TRBJ1-4; 8 bases match TRBD1. Trimming cost V 1 base and J 4 bases; bases outside gene matches: 5. The CDR3 consists of 16 residues. From germline, CDR1 is KGHSH and CDR2 LQKENI. The CDR3 coding sequence is TGTGCCAGCTCACCACTAGGGACAGGACGTAATGAAAAACTGTTTTTT. It codes for CASSPLGTGRNEKLFF.